The clone carrying this T cell receptor beta chain was seen only a few times. Its specificity is unknown. It was via CD45RO/CCR7/CD25/CD127/CD95/CD27 that CD4+ naive, central memory, regulatory and stem cell-like memory cells were sorted. V lost 1 base to trimming and J lost 4 bases, with 5 bases between them. Germline lookup yields CDR1 SGHAT and CDR2 FQNNGV. The CDR3 has 13 amino acids. Isolated RNA was reverse transcribed in full, so expressed TCRB transcripts were sequenced. Reads from naive, central memory and regulatory T cell samples averaged roughly 3.6 million. Only in-frame clones appear in the TCRdb table, and some are missing; sequencing was by immunoSEQ multiplex PCR. The sample contains about 140,000 clones, 9.5% to 10% of which appear only once. The data stem from a study of beta chain features in type 1 diabetes. Notes on the study in general: Patients' naive, central memory and Treg TCRB repertoires seemed closer to one another than those of healthy donors. In type 1 diabetes patients, VDJ junctions had fewer insertions; deletions at these junctions were more frequent.

This TCR derives from a woman between 40 and 50 years old in good health. The sample consisted of central memory CD4+ T cells from blood. J is TRBJ2-1 and V is TRBV11-2; D not certain. The CDR3 region has the DNA TGTGCCAGCAGCTTAGCGAGGTACAATGAGCAGTTCTTC. Translated: CASSLARYNEQFF.